These 26 T cell receptor beta chains came from one sample sequenced in a study. TCRdb redid the calling of the 5' RACE reads with MiXCR, one entry per CDR3 protein. This sample has about 57,000 distinct CDR3 sequences, with around 26% found just once. What was sequenced was tumor-infiltrating memory CD4+ T cells sorted from the breast tumor. Specified subset: memory CD4+ T cells, CD4+CD45RO+CD25-. The receptors were sampled from a female donor with breast cancer.

Ten or more counts support this clonotype. This sequence joins TRBV5-1 and TRBJ2-1; 8 nucleotides match TRBD1. J was trimmed by 8 bases and V by 2 bases; bases with no gene match: 6. The germline gives CDR1 SGHRS, CDR2 YFSETQ. The CDR3 contains 14 residues. The CDR3 loop is CASSFGQGGDEQFF. CDR3 nucleotides: TGCGCCAGCAGCTTCGGACAGGGTGGCGATGAGCAGTTCTTC.

This rearrangement joins TRBV11-3 to TRBJ2-2; D call uncertain. V shed 4 bases and J shed 4 bases, with 10 bases lying between them. The CDR3 sequence is 14 residues long. Per the germline V gene, CDR1 is SGHNT and CDR2 is YENEEA. The CDR3 nucleotides read TGTGCCAGCAGCTCACACCCCGCCACCGGGGAGCTGTTTTTT. It codes for CASSSHPATGELFF.

Points on this clonotype: This may be a read error: a much more frequent sequence differs by one nucleotide. The chain recombines TRBV5-1 with TRBJ2-5; D is unclear. The CDR3 is made up of 15 amino acids. CDR1 is SGHRS, CDR2 YFSETQ, per germline. With 0 bases removed from V and 5 bases from J, the gap between germline ends came to 14 bases. CDR3 amino acids: CASSLGGRIAETQYF. CDR3 bases: TGCGCCAGCAGCTTGGGGGGTAGAATTGCGGAGACCCAGTACTTC.

In this sample, this clonotype turned up a few times. The rearrangement joins TRBV10-2 to TRBJ2-4; TRBD2 matches at 10 bases. Per germline, CDR1 WSHSY and CDR2 SAAADI. The CDR3 runs to 16 residues. With 6 bases clipped from V and 5 bases from J, the junction kept 10 bases outside the gene matches. This CDR3 reads CASRTASGGGENIQYF. In DNA, the CDR3 is TGCGCCAGCAGAACGGCTAGCGGGGGAGGGGAAAACATTCAGTACTTC.

The chain carries TRBV19 and TRBJ1-5; D is possibly TRBD1 (6 bases). CDR1 LNHDA and CDR2 SQIVND come from the germline V gene (reference sequence). The CDR3 extends over 13 amino acids. With 6 bases removed from V and 4 bases from J, the gap between germline ends came to 10 bases. CDR3 region: CASRTGLNQPQHF. The DNA of the CDR3 is TGTGCCAGTAGAACAGGGCTTAATCAGCCCCAGCATTTT. Based on the CDR3 plus reference TRBV19 and TRBJ1-5, the full variable domain is DGGITQSPKYLFRKEGQNVTLSCEQNLNHDAMYWYRQDPGQGLRLIYYSQIVNDFQKGDIAEGYSVSREKKESFPLTVTSAQKNPTAFYLCASRTGLNQPQHFGDGTRLSIL.

This clonotype was seen many times. The rearrangement uses TRBV20-1 and TRBJ1-2; D is possibly TRBD1 (5 bases). This CDR3 region has 14 residues. V lost 0 bases, J lost 6 bases, and 14 bases lay in between. Per germline, CDR1 DFQATT and CDR2 SNEGSKA (reference sequence). As DNA, the CDR3 is TGCAGTGCTAGAGATTTGGGCAGGGTGGATGGCTACACCTTC. As protein: CSARDLGRVDGYTF.

This clonotype appeared many times. This rearrangement joins TRBV4-1 to TRBJ2-6; TRBD2 aligns across 7 bases. V was pared by 1 base and J by 4 bases, with 13 bases of the junction left unmatched. The CDR3 spans 19 residues. CDR1 and CDR2 from the germline V gene are MGHRA and YSYEKL. The CDR3 here is CASSQGLSGTSAGANVLTF. The CDR3 DNA follows: TGCGCCAGCAGCCAAGGACTGAGCGGGACTTCCGCCGGGGCCAACGTCCTGACTTTC.

This clonotype has just a few counts. This chain connects TRBV6-1 to TRBJ2-7; 7 nucleotides align to TRBD1. CDR3 length: 14 residues. Germline V gives CDR1 MNHNS, CDR2 SASEGT. J gave up 3 bases and V 6 bases, and 8 bases lay outside the gene matches. CDR3 coding DNA: TGTGCCAGCAGGGACCGACAGGGAATCTACGAGCAGTACTTC. Protein product: CASRDRQGIYEQYF.

The V call is TRBV6-1, the J call TRBJ1-5; no clear D gene. The CDR3 sequence is 14 residues long. Germline assignment: CDR1 MNHNS and CDR2 SASEGT. Trimming stripped 4 bases from V and 2 bases from J, with 9 bases between. In DNA, the CDR3 is TGTGCCAGCAGTGCCACACCCGGCAATCAGCCCCAGCATTTT. Its translation: CASSATPGNQPQHF.

This clonotype was picked up a small number of times. V usage is TRBV3-1 and J usage is TRBJ2-3; D remains ambiguous. Germline V gene data show CDR1 as LGHDT and CDR2 as YNNKEL (reference sequence). V lost 0 bases to trimming and J lost 7 bases, with 14 bases between them. The CDR3 extends over 15 amino acids. The CDR3 DNA follows: TGTGCCAGCAGCCAAGATCACTCGGGCGGAAATACGCAGTATTTT. Its protein is CASSQDHSGGNTQYF.

This clonotype was seen a handful of times. The chain has TRBV6-2 or TRBV6-3 and TRBJ1-5; no clear D gene. The CDR3 has 16 amino acids. V gave up 5 bases and J gave up 1 base, with 15 bases separating them. Germline V gives CDR1 MNHEY, CDR2 SVGEGT. Here the CDR3 reads CASSKERAVSNQPQHF. The CDR3 DNA reads as TGTGCCAGCAGTAAAGAAAGGGCCGTAAGCAATCAGCCCCAGCATTTT.

This clonotype has a handful of counts. The chain combines TRBV29-1 with TRBJ2-7; tentatively, D is TRBD1 (6 bases). Germline CDR1 is SQVTM and CDR2 is ANQGSEA. Trimming took off 4 bases at V and 7 bases at J, with 20 bases between the two ends. There are 14 residues in the CDR3. The CDR3 DNA follows: TGCAGCGTTGTAGCTGGACAGTCACTTCTTGAGCAGTACTTC. It is translated as CSVVAGQSLLEQYF.

Turning to this clonotype: Here the CDR3 omits its conserved ending phenylalanine or tryptophan, so a read error is the likely source. The genes are TRBV7-2 and TRBJ2-5; D possibly corresponds to TRBD2 (6 bases). Germline lookup yields CDR1 SGHTA and CDR2 FQGNSA. Trimming removed 8 bases from V and 5 bases from J, with 15 bases in between. This CDR3 region has 13 residues. The CDR3 DNA sequence: TGTGCCAGCTCAAGGAGGGCGGGTGAGACCCAGTACGTC. Protein product: CASSRRAGETQYV.

The chain combines TRBV4-1 with TRBJ2-7, with a tentative D call TRBD1 (5 bases). V gave up 1 base and J gave up 10 bases, with 20 bases separating them. This CDR3 is 15 amino acids long. The germline CDR1 and CDR2 sequences are MGHRA and YSYEKL. The CDR3 sequence is CASSQASAGLYGQYF. The CDR3 coding sequence is TGCGCCAGCAGCCAAGCGTCGGCAGGGCTTTATGGACAGTACTTC.

This rearrangement joins TRBV27 to TRBJ1-2; D might be TRBD1 (5 bases). V dropped 2 bases and J dropped 0 bases, with 7 bases sitting between them. Per the germline V gene, CDR1 is MNHEY and CDR2 is SMNVEV (reference sequence). This CDR3 has 14 residues. The CDR3, as DNA: TGTGCCAGCAGTTTAAAGGGGACTAACTATGGCTACACCTTC. Amino acids: CASSLKGTNYGYTF.

This clonotype was seen many times. J is TRBJ1-1 and V is TRBV20-1; D ambiguous. This CDR3 region has 12 residues. The germline V gene has CDR1 DFQATT and CDR2 SNEGSKA (reference sequence). Trimming took off 3 bases at V and 7 bases at J, with 12 bases between the two ends. CDR3 sequence (DNA): TGCAGTGCTAGTTTTGTGGGCGGTGAAGCTTTCTTT. It translates to CSASFVGGEAFF.

The V gene is TRBV2, the J gene TRBJ1-6; D ambiguous. CDR3 length equals 15 residues. Trimming removed 1 base at V and 14 bases at J, with 18 bases between. From germline, CDR1 is SNHLY and CDR2 FYNNEI. CDR3 bases: TGTGCCAGCAGTGAAGAGGGAGCAGTCCGAAGAACCCTCCACTTT. As protein: CASSEEGAVRRTLHF.

This clonotype was found many times. This sequence joins TRBV9 and TRBJ1-5, with TRBD1 matching over 9 bases. The CDR3 runs to 14 residues. V shed 7 bases, J shed 6 bases, and the junction held 8 bases outside the gene matches. Germline CDR1 and CDR2: SGDLS and YYNGEE. The CDR3 loop is CASAEGTGSQPQHF. CDR3 in DNA: TGTGCCAGCGCAGAGGGGACAGGGAGTCAGCCCCAGCATTTT.

This clonotype has just a few counts. The genes are TRBV5-1 and TRBJ2-1; D might be TRBD1 or TRBD2, each matching 5 bases. Looked up from germline, CDR1 is SGHRS and CDR2 is YFSETQ. V was shortened by 3 bases and J by 9 bases, with 16 bases between the two germline ends. The CDR3 contains 14 residues. The CDR3 sequence is CASSSLGGISEQFF. DNA for the CDR3: TGCGCCAGCAGCTCCCTTGGGGGAATTAGTGAGCAGTTCTTC.

The chain recombines TRBV7-2 with TRBJ2-3, with 10 bases identical to TRBD2. The junction had 5 bases not matched to a gene; V was cut back by 1 base and J by 7 bases. The CDR3 has 15 residues. Germline assignment: CDR1 SGHTA and CDR2 FQGNSA. This chain's CDR3 is CASSLGLAGVNTQYF. The DNA of the CDR3 is TGTGCCAGCAGCTTAGGCCTAGCGGGAGTCAATACGCAGTATTTT.

The chain links TRBV14 to TRBJ1-1; D remains ambiguous. Germline CDR1 is SGHDN and CDR2 is FVKESK. This CDR3 has 13 residues. Trimming shortened V by 6 bases and J by 5 bases, and 13 bases separated the two germline ends. The CDR3 region has the DNA TGTGCCAGCAGTCTGATGGGGAATACTGAAGCTTTCTTT. Amino acid sequence: CASSLMGNTEAFF.

A few counts support this clonotype. The chain links TRBV10-3 to TRBJ1-6, with D perhaps matching TRBD1 (5 bases). The CDR3 sequence is 13 residues long. Trimming removed 2 bases at V and 7 bases at J, with 6 bases between. Germline assignment: CDR1 ENHRY and CDR2 SYGVKD. CDR3 sequence: CAISETGNSPLHF. CDR3 sequence (DNA): TGTGCCATCAGTGAGACAGGCAATTCACCCCTCCACTTT.

This sequence joins TRBV9 and TRBJ1-3; no firm D call. CDR3 size: 13 residues. Germline values: CDR1 SGDLS, CDR2 YYNGEE. The germline V and J ends were trimmed by 1 base and 1 base, with 3 bases remaining between them. Here the CDR3 DNA reads TGTGCCAGCAGCGTAACGTCTGGAAACACCATATATTTT. It is translated as CASSVTSGNTIYF.

V gene TRBV5-1 combines with J gene TRBJ2-1; 8 bases align to TRBD1. Germline V gene sequence: CDR1 SGHRS, CDR2 YFSETQ. The junction had 6 bases not matched to a gene; V was cut back by 1 base and J by 6 bases. This CDR3 is 15 amino acids long. The CDR3 nucleotides read TGCGCCAGCAGCTTGTCCGGACAGGGTGGCAATGAGCAGTTCTTC. Translated: CASSLSGQGGNEQFF. Full variable domain (outside the CDR3, taken from reference TRBV5-1 and TRBJ2-1): KAGVTQTPRYLIKTRGQQVTLSCSPISGHRSVSWYQQTPGQGLQFLFEYFSETQRNKGNFPGRFSGRQFSNSRSEMNVSTLELGDSALYLCASSLSGQGGNEQFFGPGTRLTVL.

In its sample, this clonotype was seen a few times. V is TRBV20-1 and J is TRBJ2-5; D is possibly TRBD2 (6 bases). This CDR3 is built from 12 residues. CDR1 is DFQATT and CDR2 is SNEGSKA in the germline V gene (reference sequence). Deletions cut 0 bases from V and 5 bases from J, with 7 bases between. This chain's CDR3 is CSARDGGETQYF. CDR3 in DNA: TGCAGTGCTAGAGATGGGGGGGAGACCCAGTACTTC.

Details on this clonotype: One end of the junction does not line up with germline, which may come from a read error. The J gene is TRBJ1-4, the V gene TRBV5-1; 7 bases map to TRBD1. This CDR3 is 14 amino acids long. Germline CDR1 SGHRS, CDR2 YFSETQ. CDR3 sequence: CASSLEGQNEKLLF. Here the CDR3 DNA reads TGCGCCAGCAGCTTGGAGGGACAGAATGAAAAACTGTTGTTT.